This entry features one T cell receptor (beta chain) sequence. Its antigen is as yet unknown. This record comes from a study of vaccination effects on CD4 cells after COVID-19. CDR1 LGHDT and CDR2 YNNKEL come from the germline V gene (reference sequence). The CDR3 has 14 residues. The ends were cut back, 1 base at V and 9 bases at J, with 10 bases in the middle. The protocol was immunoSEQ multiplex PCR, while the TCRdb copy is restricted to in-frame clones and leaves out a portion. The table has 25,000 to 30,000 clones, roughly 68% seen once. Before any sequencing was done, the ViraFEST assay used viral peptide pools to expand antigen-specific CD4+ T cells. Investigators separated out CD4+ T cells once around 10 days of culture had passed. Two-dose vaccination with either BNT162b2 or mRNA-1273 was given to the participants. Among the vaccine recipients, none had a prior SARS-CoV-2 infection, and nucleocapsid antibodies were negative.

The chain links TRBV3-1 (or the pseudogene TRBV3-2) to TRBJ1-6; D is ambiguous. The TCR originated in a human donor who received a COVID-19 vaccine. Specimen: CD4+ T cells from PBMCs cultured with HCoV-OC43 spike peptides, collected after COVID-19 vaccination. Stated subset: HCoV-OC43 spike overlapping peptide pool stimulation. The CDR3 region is CASSQGQAFSPLHF. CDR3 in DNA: TGTGCCAGCAGCCAAGGCCAGGCCTTTTCACCCCTCCACTTT.